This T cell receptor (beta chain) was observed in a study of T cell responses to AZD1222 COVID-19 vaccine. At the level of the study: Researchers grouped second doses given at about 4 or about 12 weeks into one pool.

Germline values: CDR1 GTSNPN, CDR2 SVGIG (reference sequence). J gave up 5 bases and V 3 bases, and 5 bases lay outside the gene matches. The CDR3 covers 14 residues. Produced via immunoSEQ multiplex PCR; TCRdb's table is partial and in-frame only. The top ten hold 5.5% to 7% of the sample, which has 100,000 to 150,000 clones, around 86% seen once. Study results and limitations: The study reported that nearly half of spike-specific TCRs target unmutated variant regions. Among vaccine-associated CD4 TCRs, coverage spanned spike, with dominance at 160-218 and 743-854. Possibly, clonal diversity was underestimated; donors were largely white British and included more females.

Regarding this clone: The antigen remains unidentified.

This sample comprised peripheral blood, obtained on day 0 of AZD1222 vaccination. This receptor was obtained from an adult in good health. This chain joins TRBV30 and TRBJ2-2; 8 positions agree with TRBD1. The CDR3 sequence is CAWRDRARTGELFF. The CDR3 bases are TGTGCCTGGAGGGACAGGGCGCGGACCGGGGAGCTGTTTTTT.